The 19 T cell receptor beta chains in this list originate from one sample, sequenced in a study of blood T cell repertoires in COVID-19. The protocol was immunoSEQ multiplex PCR, while the TCRdb copy is restricted to in-frame clones and leaves out a portion. The sample yields under 200,000 clones, about 85% seen once. Sequencing input: peripheral blood. The receptors stem from a woman at least 80 years old with acute or convalescent COVID-19.

The table lists this clone with a few counts. The chain joins TRBV6-1 to TRBJ1-2; TRBD1 matches at 8 bases. CDR1 MNHNS and CDR2 SASEGT come from the germline V gene. The CDR3 covers 16 residues. V was pared by 4 bases and J by 5 bases, with 12 bases of the junction left unmatched. The CDR3 sequence is CASSGTKTGASYGYTF. In DNA, the CDR3 is TGTGCCAGCAGTGGAACAAAGACAGGGGCCTCTTATGGCTACACCTTC.

The chain recombines TRBV7-9 with TRBJ2-5; no firm D call. This CDR3 has 14 residues. Germline V lookup: CDR1 SEHNR, CDR2 FQNEAQ (reference sequence). Trimming took 2 bases from V and 1 from J, leaving 8 bases between them. CDR3 amino acids: CASSLFQVQETQYF. The CDR3 DNA reads TGTGCCAGCAGCTTATTTCAGGTCCAAGAGACCCAGTACTTC.

The chain is built from TRBV5-1 and TRBJ2-1; a weak D match, TRBD2 (6 bases). Germline V lookup: CDR1 SGHRS, CDR2 YFSETQ. V was clipped by 3 bases and J by 3 bases, with 16 bases between them. This CDR3 is 16 amino acids long. The CDR3 region has the DNA TGCGCCAGCAGCTCGGCGGGACCCCGGAACTACAATGAGCAGTTCTTC. Translation gives CASSSAGPRNYNEQFF.

The rearrangement uses TRBV27 and TRBJ2-1, with D possibly TRBD2 on 6 matching bases. In germline, CDR1 is MNHEY, CDR2 SMNVEV (reference sequence). This CDR3 is 13 amino acids long. V gave up 6 bases and J gave up 9 bases, with 15 bases separating them. The CDR3 protein is CASSGMGGVEQFF. The CDR3 DNA is TGTGCCAGCAGCGGGATGGGAGGTGTTGAGCAGTTCTTC.

This chain connects TRBV9 to TRBJ1-2; D possibly corresponds to TRBD1 (6 bases). The CDR3 covers 15 residues. CDR1 SGDLS and CDR2 YYNGEE come from the germline V gene. V was trimmed by 0 bases and J by 4 bases, leaving 13 bases between them. The CDR3 protein is CASSVAHREIYGYTF. CDR3 coding DNA: TGTGCCAGCAGCGTAGCTCACAGGGAGATCTATGGCTACACCTTC.

The sample holds one count of this clone. This chain links TRBV7-9 with TRBJ1-6, with D possibly TRBD1 on 5 matching bases. The germline V gene encodes CDR1 SEHNR and CDR2 FQNEAQ (reference sequence). The V and J ends lost 4 bases and 15 bases respectively, with 13 bases between them. This CDR3 is built from 12 residues. CDR3 sequence (DNA): TGTGCCAGCAGCTCATCAGGGTTTCACCTCCACTTT. Protein: CASSSSGFHLHF.

The rearrangement joins TRBV18 to TRBJ1-5; the D gene is possibly TRBD1 (5 bases). The CDR3 covers 15 residues. Germline CDR1 is KGHSH and CDR2 is LQKENI. Trimming took off 2 bases at V and 0 bases at J, with 8 bases between the two ends. CDR3 sequence: CASSPGGSSNQPQHF. Here the CDR3 DNA reads TGTGCCAGCTCACCAGGGGGGAGTAGCAATCAGCCCCAGCATTTT.

The J gene is TRBJ1-1, the V gene TRBV10-1; 9 bases fit TRBD1. The CDR3 sequence is 13 residues long. V trimming: 11 bases; J trimming: 6 bases; junction bases outside the gene matches: 10. Germline CDR1 WNHNN, CDR2 SYGVQD (reference sequence). The CDR3: CALPGTGRSEAFF. The CDR3 bases are TGCGCCCTCCCGGGGACAGGGAGGTCTGAAGCTTTCTTT.

The chain links TRBV11-2 to TRBJ2-7, with TRBD2 matching 11 bases. With V trimmed by 9 bases and J by 1 base, 8 bases remained unmatched. This CDR3 spans 15 amino acids. From germline, CDR1 is SGHAT and CDR2 FQNNGV. As DNA, the CDR3 is TGTGCCAGTACCAAACTAGCGGGAGTTTCCTACGAGCAGTACTTC. It encodes CASTKLAGVSYEQYF.

As for this clone: The sample holds other DNA sequences that translate to the same CDR3. The chain carries TRBV5-1 and TRBJ1-1; D is unresolved. Between the trimmed V and J ends, which lost 1 base and 1 base, there was a span of 8 bases. Germline CDR1 SGHRS, CDR2 YFSETQ. This CDR3 spans 14 amino acids. This CDR3 reads CASSLRGANTEAFF. In DNA form, the CDR3 reads TGCGCCAGCAGCTTGCGGGGAGCGAACACTGAAGCTTTCTTT.

The chain couples TRBV7-9 to TRBJ2-7; TRBD1 is a possible D gene (6 bases). The germline CDR1 and CDR2 sequences are SEHNR and FQNEAQ (reference sequence). V shed 4 bases and J shed 5 bases, with 12 bases lying between them. The length of the CDR3 is 13 residues. The CDR3 DNA reads as TGTGCCAGCAGCTGGACAGTGTATGACGAGCAGTACTTC. Its protein product is CASSWTVYDEQYF.

The chain is built from TRBV5-4 and TRBJ1-1; D might be TRBD1 (5 bases). Trimming removed 4 bases at V and 4 bases at J, with 17 bases between. The CDR3 covers 15 residues. Per the germline V gene, CDR1 is SGHNT and CDR2 is YYREEE (reference sequence). In DNA, the CDR3 is TGTGCCAGCAGCGTGCACCTGGTTAGGGGCACTGAAGCTTTCTTT. As protein: CASSVHLVRGTEAFF.

The gene calls are TRBV5-1 and TRBJ1-4, with 10 bases that match TRBD1. Germline CDR1 reads SGHRS; CDR2 reads YFSETQ. After removal of 0 bases from V and 3 bases from J, the junction contained 8 bases not matched to a gene. The CDR3 is 18 residues long. The CDR3 loop reads CASSLEGQGYGANEKLFF. The DNA of the CDR3 is TGCGCCAGCAGCTTGGAGGGACAGGGGTACGGGGCTAATGAAAAACTGTTTTTT.

The chain uses TRBV19 and TRBJ2-6; D uncertain. V shed 7 bases and J shed 0 bases, with 10 bases lying between them. This CDR3 has 15 residues. CDR1 LNHDA and CDR2 SQIVND come from the germline V gene (reference sequence). This chain's CDR3 is CASTRVSSGANVLTF. The CDR3 nucleotides are TGTGCCAGTACGAGAGTAAGCTCTGGGGCCAACGTCCTGACTTTC.

The rearrangement uses TRBV6-1 and TRBJ1-2, with D possibly matching TRBD1 (5 bases). The CDR3 is 17 residues long. The germline V gene encodes CDR1 MNHNS and CDR2 SASEGT. V lost 1 base and J 0 bases, leaving 15 bases between the germline ends. This CDR3 reads CASSEDGGRGPNYGYTF. In DNA form, the CDR3 reads TGTGCCAGCAGTGAAGACGGAGGGCGGGGACCTAACTATGGCTACACCTTC.

J is TRBJ2-7 and V is TRBV29-1; TRBD2 aligns across 9 bases. CDR3 size: 15 residues. V lost 4 bases to trimming and J lost 0 bases; unmatched junction nucleotides: 7. Germline CDR1 SQVTM, CDR2 ANQGSEA. The CDR3 spells CSVALAGHDSYEQYF. CDR3 DNA: TGCAGCGTTGCCCTAGCGGGACACGACTCCTACGAGCAGTACTTC.

The chain links TRBV24-1 to TRBJ1-2; D is undetermined. CDR1 and CDR2 from the germline V gene are KGHDR and SFDVKD. Trimming left V 1 base short and J 8 bases short, with 7 bases between. The CDR3 extends over 12 amino acids. In DNA, the CDR3 is TGTGCCACCAGTGATTTCAGCGGCGGCTACACCTTC. This gives the protein CATSDFSGGYTF.

The chain employs TRBV21-1 and TRBJ1-6; the table's D call, TRBD1, was not checked against the DNA. TRBV21-1 is shown as a pseudogene. The CDR3 has 11 residues. The CDR3 reads CATSGASPLHF. CDR3 nucleotide sequence: TGTGCCACTTCAGGGGCTTCACCCCTCCACTTT.

The rearrangement links TRBV6-6 to TRBJ2-1; 9 positions agree with TRBD1. The CDR3 contains 15 residues. The V gene end was trimmed by 5 bases and the J gene end by 7 bases; junction bases not matched to a gene: 9. Germline lookup yields CDR1 MNHNY and CDR2 SVGAGI (reference sequence). The CDR3 DNA follows: TGTGCCAGCAGTACTTGGGACAGGGATGTTAATGAGCAGTTCTTC. This gives the protein CASSTWDRDVNEQFF.